This T cell receptor (beta chain) came from a study of shared clonotypes between healthy human individuals. The study's findings and limits: Between several donors, naive CD4 clonotypes were shared at a level of about 5%.

With respect to this clone: Its antigen is not identified.

Donors, healthy HIV-negative adults, lacked recent acute infections or vaccinations. The split of CD4+ cells yielded CD45RA+ naive and CD45RA-negative memory subsets. In germline, CDR1 is LNHDA, CDR2 SQIVND (reference sequence). CDR3 length: 15 residues. With 3 bases removed from V and 2 bases from J, the gap between germline ends came to 8 bases. TCRdb's table, derived via immunoSEQ multiplex PCR, lists solely in-frame clones and lacks some. The sample records about 2.4 million clones, roughly 92% being singletons. The V call is TRBV19, the J call TRBJ1-6, with no clear D. The TCR sequence derives from a man in his late teens or twenties in good health. The sequencing sample was made of naive CD4+ T cells sorted from blood. Sample subset: CD45RA+ positively selected. For the CDR3, the DNA is TGTGCCAGTAGTATGGTAACAGCCTATAATTCACCCCTCCACTTT. Translated, it gives CASSMVTAYNSPLHF.